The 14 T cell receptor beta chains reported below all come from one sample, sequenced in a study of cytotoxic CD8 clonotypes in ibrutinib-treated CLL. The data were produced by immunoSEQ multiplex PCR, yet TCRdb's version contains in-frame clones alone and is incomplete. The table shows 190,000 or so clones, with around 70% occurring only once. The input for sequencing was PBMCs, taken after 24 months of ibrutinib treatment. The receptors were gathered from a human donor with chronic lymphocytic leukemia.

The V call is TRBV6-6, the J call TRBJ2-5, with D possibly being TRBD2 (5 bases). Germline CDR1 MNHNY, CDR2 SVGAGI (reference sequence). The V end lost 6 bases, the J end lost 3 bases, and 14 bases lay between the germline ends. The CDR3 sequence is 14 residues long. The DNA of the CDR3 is TGTGCCAGCAGCCGAAGGGAGTGGGAAGAGACCCAGTACTTC. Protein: CASSRREWEETQYF.

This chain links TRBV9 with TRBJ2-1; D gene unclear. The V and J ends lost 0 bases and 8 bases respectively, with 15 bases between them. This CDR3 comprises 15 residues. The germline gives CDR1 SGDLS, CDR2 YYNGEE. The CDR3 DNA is TGTGCCAGCAGCGTAGATGGCACTCTTATATATGAGCAGTTCTTC. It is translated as CASSVDGTLIYEQFF.

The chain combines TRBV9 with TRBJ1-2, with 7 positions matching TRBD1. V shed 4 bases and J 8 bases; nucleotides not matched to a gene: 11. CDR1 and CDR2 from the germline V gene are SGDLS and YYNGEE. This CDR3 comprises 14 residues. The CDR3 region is CASSPRGQRRGYTF. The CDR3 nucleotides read TGTGCCAGCAGCCCGCGGGGACAGAGGAGAGGCTACACCTTC.

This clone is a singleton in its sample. CDR3 amino acids: CASSQDISGSWDEQFF. In DNA, the CDR3 is TGCGCCAGCAGCCAAGATATTAGCGGGTCGTGGGATGAGCAGTTCTTC. The chain carries TRBV4-3 and TRBJ2-1, with 7 bases that match TRBD2. The CDR3 has 16 residues. Germline V lookup: CDR1 LGHNA, CDR2 YSLEER. J was trimmed by 8 bases and V by 0 bases; bases with no gene match: 10.

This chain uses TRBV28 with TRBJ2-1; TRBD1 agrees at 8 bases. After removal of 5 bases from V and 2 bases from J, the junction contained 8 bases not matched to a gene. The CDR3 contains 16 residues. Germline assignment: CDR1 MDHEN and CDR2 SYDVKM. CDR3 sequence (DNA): TGTGCCAGCAGTACGCCGACAGGGGAAACCTACAATGAGCAGTTCTTC. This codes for CASSTPTGETYNEQFF.

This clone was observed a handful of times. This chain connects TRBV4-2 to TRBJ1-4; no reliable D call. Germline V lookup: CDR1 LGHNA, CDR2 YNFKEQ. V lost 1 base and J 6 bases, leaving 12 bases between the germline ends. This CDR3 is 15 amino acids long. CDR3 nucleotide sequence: TGTGCCAGCAGCCAAGTTTACTCGACGGATGAAAAACTGTTTTTT. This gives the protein CASSQVYSTDEKLFF.

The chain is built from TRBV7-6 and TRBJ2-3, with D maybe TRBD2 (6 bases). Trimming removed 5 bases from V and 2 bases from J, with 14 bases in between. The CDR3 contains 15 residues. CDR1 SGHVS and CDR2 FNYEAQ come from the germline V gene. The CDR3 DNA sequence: TGTGCCAGCAGCCCCCGGGGACTTATCACAGATACGCAGTATTTT. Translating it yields CASSPRGLITDTQYF.

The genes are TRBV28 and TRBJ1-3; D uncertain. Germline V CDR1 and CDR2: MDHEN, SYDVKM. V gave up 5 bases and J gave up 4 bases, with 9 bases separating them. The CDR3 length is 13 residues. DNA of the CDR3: TGTGCCAGCAGTCCCCAGGCCGGAAACACCATATATTTT. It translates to CASSPQAGNTIYF.

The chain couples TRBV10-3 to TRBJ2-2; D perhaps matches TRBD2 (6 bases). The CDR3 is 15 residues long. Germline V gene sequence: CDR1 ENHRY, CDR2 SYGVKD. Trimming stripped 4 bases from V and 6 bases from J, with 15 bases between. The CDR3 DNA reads TGTGCCATCAGTGGAAATAGCGGAGGGGCCGGGGAGCTGTTTTTT. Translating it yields CAISGNSGGAGELFF.

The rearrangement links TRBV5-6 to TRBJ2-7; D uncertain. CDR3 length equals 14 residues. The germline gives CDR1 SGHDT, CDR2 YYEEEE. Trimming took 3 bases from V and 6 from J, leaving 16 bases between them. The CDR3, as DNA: TGTGCCAGCAGCTCCCGGCCGTCCGACCCCGAGCAGTACTTC. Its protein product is CASSSRPSDPEQYF.

The DNA for the CDR3 is TGTGCCAGCAGCCCGAGGACTAGCGGGAAGTACGAGCAGTACTTC. Translation gives CASSPRTSGKYEQYF. The chain uses TRBV11-2 and TRBJ2-7; the match to TRBD2 covers 12 bases. CDR3 length: 15 residues. Germline values: CDR1 SGHAT, CDR2 FQNNGV. Trimming removed 5 bases from V and 4 bases from J; junction bases left unmatched: 6.

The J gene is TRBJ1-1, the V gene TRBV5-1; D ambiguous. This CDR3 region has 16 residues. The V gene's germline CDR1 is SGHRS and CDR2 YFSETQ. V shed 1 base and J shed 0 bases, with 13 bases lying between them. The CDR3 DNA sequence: TGCGCCAGCAGCTTGATTTTCGGAGGGATGAACACTGAAGCTTTCTTT. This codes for CASSLIFGGMNTEAFF. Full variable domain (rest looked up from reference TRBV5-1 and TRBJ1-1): KAGVTQTPRYLIKTRGQQVTLSCSPISGHRSVSWYQQTPGQGLQFLFEYFSETQRNKGNFPGRFSGRQFSNSRSEMNVSTLELGDSALYLCASSLIFGGMNTEAFFGQGTRLTVV.

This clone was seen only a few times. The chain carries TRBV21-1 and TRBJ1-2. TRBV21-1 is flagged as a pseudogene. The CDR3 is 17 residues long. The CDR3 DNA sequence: TGTGCCAGCAGCCCTGCCGTGGGGGCGGGACACTACTATGGCTACACCTTC. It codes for CASSPAVGAGHYYGYTF.

CDR3 coding DNA: TGTGCCTGGAGCTATTGGCCTAGCGGGACCTCCTACGAGCAGTACTTC. Encoded protein: CAWSYWPSGTSYEQYF. This rearrangement joins TRBV30 to TRBJ2-7, with 9 bases that match TRBD2. The ends lost 3 bases at V and 0 bases at J; junction bases unmatched: 9. CDR1 and CDR2 (germline): GTSNPN, SVGIG (reference sequence). This CDR3 has 16 residues.